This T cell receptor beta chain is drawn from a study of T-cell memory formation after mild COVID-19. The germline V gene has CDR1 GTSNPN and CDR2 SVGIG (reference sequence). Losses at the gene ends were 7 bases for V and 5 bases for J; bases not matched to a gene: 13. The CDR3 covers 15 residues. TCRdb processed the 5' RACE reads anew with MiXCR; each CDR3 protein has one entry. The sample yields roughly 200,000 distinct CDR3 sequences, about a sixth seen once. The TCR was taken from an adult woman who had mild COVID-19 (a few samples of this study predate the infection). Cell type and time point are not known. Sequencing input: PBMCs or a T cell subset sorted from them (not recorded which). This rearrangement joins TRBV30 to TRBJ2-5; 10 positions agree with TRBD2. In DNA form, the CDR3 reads TGTGCCTTGTCGCCCTTGACTAGCGGGTTGGAGACCCAGTACTTC. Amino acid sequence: CALSPLTSGLETQYF.